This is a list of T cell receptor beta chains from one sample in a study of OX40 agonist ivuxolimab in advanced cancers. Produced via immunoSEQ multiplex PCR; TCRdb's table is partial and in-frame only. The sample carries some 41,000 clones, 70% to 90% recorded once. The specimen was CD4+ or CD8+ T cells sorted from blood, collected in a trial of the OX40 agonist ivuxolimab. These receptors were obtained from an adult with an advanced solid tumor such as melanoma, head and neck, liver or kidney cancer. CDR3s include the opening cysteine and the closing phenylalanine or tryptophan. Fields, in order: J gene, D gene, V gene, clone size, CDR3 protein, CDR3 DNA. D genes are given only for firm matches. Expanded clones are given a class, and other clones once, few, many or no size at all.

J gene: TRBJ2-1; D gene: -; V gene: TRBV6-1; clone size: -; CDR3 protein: CASSVQHWDKQDEQFF; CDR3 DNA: TGTGCCAGCAGTGTCCAGCATTGGGACAAGCAGGATGAGCAGTTCTTC
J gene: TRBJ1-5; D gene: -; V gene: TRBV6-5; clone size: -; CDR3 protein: CASSNRAGQPQHF; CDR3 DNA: TGTGCCAGCAGTAACAGGGCGGGTCAGCCCCAGCATTTT
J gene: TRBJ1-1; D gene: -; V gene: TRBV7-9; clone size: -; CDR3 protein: CASSVPREITEAFF; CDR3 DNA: TGTGCCAGCAGCGTCCCCAGGGAGATCACTGAAGCTTTCTTT
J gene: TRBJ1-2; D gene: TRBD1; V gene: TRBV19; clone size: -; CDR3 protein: CASSTDRVADYGYTF; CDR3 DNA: TGTGCCAGTAGTACGGACAGGGTCGCGGACTATGGCTACACCTTC
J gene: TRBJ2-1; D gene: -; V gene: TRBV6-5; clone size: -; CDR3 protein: CASSYSGNKQFF; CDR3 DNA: TGTGCCAGCAGTTATTCAGGGAATAAGCAGTTCTTC
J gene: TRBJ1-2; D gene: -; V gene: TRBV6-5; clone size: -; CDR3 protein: CASSREALHLDGYTF; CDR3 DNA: TGTGCCAGCAGTCGCGAGGCCCTCCATCTTGATGGCTACACCTTC
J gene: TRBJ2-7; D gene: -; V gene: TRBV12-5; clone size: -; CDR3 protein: CASVWEGTEIYEQYF; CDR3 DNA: TGTGCTAGTGTCTGGGAGGGGACAGAGATCTACGAGCAGTACTTC
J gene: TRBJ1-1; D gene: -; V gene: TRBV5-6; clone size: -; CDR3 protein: CASSPNPRGKKEAFF; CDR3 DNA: TGTGCCAGCAGCCCGAACCCAAGGGGAAAGAAGGAAGCTTTCTTT
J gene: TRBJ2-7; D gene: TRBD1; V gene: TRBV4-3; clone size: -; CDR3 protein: CASSHNTGTAYEQYF; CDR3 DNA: TGCGCCAGCAGCCACAATACCGGGACAGCCTACGAGCAGTACTTC
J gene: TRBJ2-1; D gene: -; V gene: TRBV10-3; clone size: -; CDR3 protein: CAISPEGDEQFF; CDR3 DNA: TGTGCCATCAGCCCGGAGGGGGATGAGCAGTTCTTC
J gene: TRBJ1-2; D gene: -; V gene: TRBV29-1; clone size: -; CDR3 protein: CSASAPVGYTF; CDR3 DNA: TGCAGCGCCAGTGCCCCTGTTGGCTACACCTTC
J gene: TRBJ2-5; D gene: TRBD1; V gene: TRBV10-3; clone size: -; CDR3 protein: CATPTGQGGEETQYF; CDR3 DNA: TGTGCCACTCCGACGGGACAGGGGGGGGAAGAGACCCAGTACTTC
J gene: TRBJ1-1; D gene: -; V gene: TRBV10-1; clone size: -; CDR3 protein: CASSESGLSSWNTEAFF; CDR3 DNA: TGCGCCAGCAGTGAGTCCGGGTTATCCTCATGGAACACTGAAGCTTTCTTT
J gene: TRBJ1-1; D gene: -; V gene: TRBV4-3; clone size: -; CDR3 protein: CASSHEEGRNTEAFF; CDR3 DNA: TGCGCCAGCAGCCACGAAGAGGGAAGGAACACTGAAGCTTTCTTT
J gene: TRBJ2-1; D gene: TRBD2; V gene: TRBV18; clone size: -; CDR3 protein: CASSPPETSGLKFF; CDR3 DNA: TGTGCCAGCTCACCACCGGAAACTAGCGGGTTGAAGTTCTTC
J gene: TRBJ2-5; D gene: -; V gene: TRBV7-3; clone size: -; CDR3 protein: CASSLDETQYF; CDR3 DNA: TGTGCCAGCAGCTTAGATGAGACCCAGTACTTC
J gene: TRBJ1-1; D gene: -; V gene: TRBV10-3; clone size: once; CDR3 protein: CAISERGDMNTEAFF; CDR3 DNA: TGTGCCATCAGTGAGCGGGGGGATATGAACACTGAAGCTTTCTTT
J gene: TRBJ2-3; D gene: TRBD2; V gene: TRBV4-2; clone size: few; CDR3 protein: CASSLWGSSGGSSTDTQYF; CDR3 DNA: TGTGCCAGCAGCCTCTGGGGGTCTAGCGGGGGGTCTAGCACAGATACGCAGTATTTT
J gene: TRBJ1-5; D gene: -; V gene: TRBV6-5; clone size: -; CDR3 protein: CASSYSYWDSNQPQHF; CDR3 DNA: TGTGCCAGCAGTTACTCGTACTGGGATAGCAATCAGCCCCAGCATTTT
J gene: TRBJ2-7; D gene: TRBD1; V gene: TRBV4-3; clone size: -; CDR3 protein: CASSQEWGTAAYEQYF; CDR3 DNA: TGCGCCAGCAGCCAAGAGTGGGGGACAGCAGCCTACGAGCAGTACTTC
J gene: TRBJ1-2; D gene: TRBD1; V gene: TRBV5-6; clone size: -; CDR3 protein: CASSAEETGRSGYTF; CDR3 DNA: TGTGCCAGCAGCGCCGAGGAGACAGGGAGATCTGGCTACACCTTC
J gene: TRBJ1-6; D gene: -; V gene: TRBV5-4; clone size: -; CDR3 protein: CASSSAPPAKRDSPLHF; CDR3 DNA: TGTGCCAGCAGCTCAGCACCCCCGGCCAAGAGGGATTCACCCCTCCACTTT
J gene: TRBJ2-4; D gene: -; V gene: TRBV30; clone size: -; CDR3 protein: CAWSVGAGGNIQYF; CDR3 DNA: TGTGCCTGGAGTGTGGGTGCCGGCGGGAACATTCAGTACTTC
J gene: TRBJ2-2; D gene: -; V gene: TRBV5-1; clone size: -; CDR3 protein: CASSLSGLGAFF; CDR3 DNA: TGCGCCAGCAGCCTCTCAGGGTTAGGTGCGTTTTTT
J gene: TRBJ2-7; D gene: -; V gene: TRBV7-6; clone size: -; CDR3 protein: CASSLGPEAYEQYF; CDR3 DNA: TGTGCCAGCAGCTTAGGCCCAGAAGCCTACGAGCAGTACTTC
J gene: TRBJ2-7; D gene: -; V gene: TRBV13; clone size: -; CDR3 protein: CASSGASYEQYF; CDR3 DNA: TGTGCCAGCAGCGGGGCCTCCTACGAGCAGTACTTC
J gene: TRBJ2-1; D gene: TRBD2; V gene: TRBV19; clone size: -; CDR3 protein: CASSMFVASGALNNEQFF; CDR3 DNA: TGTGCCAGTAGTATGTTTGTAGCTAGCGGGGCCCTAAACAATGAGCAGTTCTTC
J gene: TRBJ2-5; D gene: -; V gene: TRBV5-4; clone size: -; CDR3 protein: CASSLATSGGGGETQYF; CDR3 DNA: TGTGCCAGCAGCTTGGCGACGTCAGGGGGAGGGGGTGAGACCCAGTACTTC
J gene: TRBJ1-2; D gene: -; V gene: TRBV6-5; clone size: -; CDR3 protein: CAGSQTGGYGYTF; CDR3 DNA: TGTGCCGGCAGTCAAACCGGGGGCTATGGCTACACCTTC
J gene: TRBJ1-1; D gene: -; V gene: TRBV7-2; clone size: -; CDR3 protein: CASSFAGVGTEAFF; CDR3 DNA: TGTGCCAGCAGCTTCGCGGGTGTTGGGACTGAAGCTTTCTTT
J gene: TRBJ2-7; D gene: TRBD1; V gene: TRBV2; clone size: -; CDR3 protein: CASSGGQGYPVYEQYF; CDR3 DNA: TGTGCCAGCAGTGGAGGACAGGGGTACCCAGTCTACGAGCAGTACTTC
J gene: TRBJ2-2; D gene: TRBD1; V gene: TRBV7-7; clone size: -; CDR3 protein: CASSPGTGATGELFF; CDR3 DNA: TGTGCCAGCAGCCCCGGGACAGGGGCCACCGGGGAGCTGTTTTTT
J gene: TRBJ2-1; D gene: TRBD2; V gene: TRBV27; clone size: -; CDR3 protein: CASSLSTSGISNEQFF; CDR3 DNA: TGTGCCAGCAGTTTATCAACTAGCGGGATCTCCAATGAGCAGTTCTTC
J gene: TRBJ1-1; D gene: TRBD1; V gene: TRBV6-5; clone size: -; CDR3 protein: CASSYGDRGTEAFF; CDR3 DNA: TGTGCCAGCAGTTACGGGGACAGGGGCACTGAAGCTTTCTTT
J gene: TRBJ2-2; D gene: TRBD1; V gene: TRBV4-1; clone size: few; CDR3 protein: CASSQGQGVGTGELFF; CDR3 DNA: TGCGCCAGCAGCCAAGGGCAGGGGGTGGGAACCGGGGAGCTGTTTTTT
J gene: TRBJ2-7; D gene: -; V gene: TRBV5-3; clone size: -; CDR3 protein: CARSSVPGHQTYEQYF; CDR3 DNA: TGTGCCAGAAGCTCGGTGCCGGGACACCAAACCTACGAGCAGTACTTC